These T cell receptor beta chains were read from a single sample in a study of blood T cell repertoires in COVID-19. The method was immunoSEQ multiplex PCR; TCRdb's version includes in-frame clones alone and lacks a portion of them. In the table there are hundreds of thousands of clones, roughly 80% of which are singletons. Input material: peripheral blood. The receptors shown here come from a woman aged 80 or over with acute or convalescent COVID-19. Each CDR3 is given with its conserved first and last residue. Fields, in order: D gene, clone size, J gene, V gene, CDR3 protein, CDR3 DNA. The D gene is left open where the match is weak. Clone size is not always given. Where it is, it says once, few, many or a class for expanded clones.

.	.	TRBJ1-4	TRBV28	CASSLHGTPGLFF	TGTGCCAGCAGTTTACACGGGACACCGGGCCTGTTTTTT
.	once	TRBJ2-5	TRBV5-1	CASSPQGETQYF	TGCGCCAGCAGCCCCCAGGGGGAGACCCAGTACTTC
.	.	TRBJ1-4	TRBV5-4	CASSLEGLGKLFF	TGTGCCAGCAGCTTGGAGGGGCTCGGAAAACTGTTTTTT
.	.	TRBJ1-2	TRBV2	CASSNHRDGYTF	TGTGCCAGCAGTAACCACAGAGATGGCTACACCTTC
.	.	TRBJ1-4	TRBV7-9	CASGGGTNEKLFF	TGTGCCAGCGGTGGGGGGACTAATGAAAAACTGTTTTTT
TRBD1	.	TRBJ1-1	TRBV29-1	CSVEFATGRREAFF	TGCAGCGTTGAGTTTGCGACAGGGAGGAGGGAAGCTTTCTTT
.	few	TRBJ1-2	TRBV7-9	CASSSDPQIYGYTF	TGTGCCAGCAGCTCAGATCCACAGATCTATGGCTACACCTTC
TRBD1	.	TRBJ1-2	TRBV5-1	CASSLGTGIDGYTF	TGCGCCAGCAGCTTGGGGACAGGGATCGATGGCTACACCTTC
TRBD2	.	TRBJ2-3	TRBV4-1	CASSQVGGGAPTDTQYF	TGCGCCAGCAGCCAAGTCGGCGGGGGGGCCCCCACAGATACGCAGTATTTT
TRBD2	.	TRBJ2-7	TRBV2	CASSSKTSGVNEQYF	TGTGCCAGCAGTTCCAAGACTAGCGGGGTGAACGAGCAGTACTTC
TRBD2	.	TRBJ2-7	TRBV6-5	CASYSGVWEEQYF	TGTGCCAGCTATAGCGGGGTGTGGGAAGAGCAGTACTTC
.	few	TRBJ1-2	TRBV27	CASSLQGLANYGYTF	TGTGCCAGCAGTTTACAGGGTTTAGCTAACTATGGCTACACCTTC
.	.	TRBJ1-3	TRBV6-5	CASSSTGRVGNTIYF	TGTGCCAGCAGTAGTACAGGGCGGGTGGGAAACACCATATATTTT
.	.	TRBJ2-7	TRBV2	CASSWSGTLTYEQYF	TGTGCCAGCTCATGGTCCGGGACTCTTACCTACGAGCAGTACTTC
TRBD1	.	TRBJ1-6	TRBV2	CASSPRTGNNSPLHF	TGTGCCAGCAGTCCACGGACAGGAAATAATTCACCCCTCCACTTT
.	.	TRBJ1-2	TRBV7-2	CASSLTVYGYTF	TGTGCCAGCAGCTTAACGGTATATGGCTACACCTTC
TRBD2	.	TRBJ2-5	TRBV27	CASSWMFGLAKETQYF	TGTGCCAGCAGTTGGATGTTTGGACTAGCAAAAGAGACCCAGTACTTC
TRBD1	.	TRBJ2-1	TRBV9	CASSVTGQAYNEQFF	TGTGCCAGCAGCGTGACAGGGCAGGCGTACAATGAGCAGTTCTTC
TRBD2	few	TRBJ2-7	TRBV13	CASSSWTSGGGYEQYF	TGTGCCAGCAGCTCATGGACTAGCGGGGGTGGGTACGAGCAGTACTTC
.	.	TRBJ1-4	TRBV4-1	CASSQDPGEKLFF	TGCGCCAGCAGCCAAGACCCCGGTGAGAAACTGTTTTTT
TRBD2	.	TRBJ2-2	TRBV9	CASSVAGTSGNGELFF	TGTGCCAGCAGCGTCGCGGGGACTAGCGGGAACGGGGAGCTGTTTTTT
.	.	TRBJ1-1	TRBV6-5	CAITLQGAEAFF	TGTGCCATCACCTTACAGGGCGCTGAAGCTTTCTTT
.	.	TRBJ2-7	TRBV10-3	CAISDEGGTYEQYF	TGTGCCATCAGTGACGAGGGCGGAACCTACGAGCAGTACTTC
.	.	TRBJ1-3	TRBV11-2	CASSHLGQLWENTIYF	TGTGCCAGCAGCCACCTTGGACAGCTATGGGAGAACACCATATATTTT
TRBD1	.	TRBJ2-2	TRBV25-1	CASSGGQANTGELFF	TGTGCCAGCAGTGGGGGACAGGCGAACACCGGGGAGCTGTTTTTT
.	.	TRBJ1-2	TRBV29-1	CSAQGTGGYTF	TGCAGCGCGCAGGGTACGGGTGGCTACACCTTC
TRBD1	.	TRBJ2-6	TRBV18	CASSPGQVSSGANVLTF	TGTGCCAGCTCACCGGGACAGGTGAGCTCTGGGGCCAACGTCCTGACTTTC
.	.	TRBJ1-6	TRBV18	CASSPSSYNSPLHF	TGTGCCAGCTCCCCGAGCTCCTATAATTCACCCCTCCACTTT
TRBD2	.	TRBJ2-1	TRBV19	CASSIGAGRGNEQFF	TGTGCCAGTAGTATAGGGGCCGGGCGGGGGAATGAGCAGTTCTTC
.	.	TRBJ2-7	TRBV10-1	CSQRGTDYYEQYF	TGCTCCCAGCGAGGGACGGACTACTACGAGCAGTACTTC
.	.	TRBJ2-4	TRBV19	CASSIWRDLAKNIQYF	TGTGCCAGTAGTATATGGAGGGATCTAGCCAAAAACATTCAGTACTTC
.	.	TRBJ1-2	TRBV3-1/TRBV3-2	CASSHPSGGYTF	TGTGCCAGCAGCCACCCGAGTGGTGGCTACACCTTC
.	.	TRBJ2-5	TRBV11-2	CASSFVMLAQMGETQYF	TGTGCCAGCAGCTTTGTAATGCTAGCGCAAATGGGGGAGACCCAGTACTTC
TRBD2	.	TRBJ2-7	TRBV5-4	CASSLVLAGSYEQYF	TGTGCCAGCAGCTTGGTTCTAGCGGGATCCTACGAGCAGTACTTC
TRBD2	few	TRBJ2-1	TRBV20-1	CSASPGGFSEQFF	TGCAGTGCTAGTCCGGGAGGGTTCTCAGAGCAGTTCTTC
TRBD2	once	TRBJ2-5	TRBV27	CASSRLAGGTQYF	TGTGCCAGCAGTCGCCTAGCGGGAGGGACCCAGTACTTC
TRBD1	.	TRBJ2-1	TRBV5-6	CASSLDRGSLYNEQFF	TGTGCCAGCAGCTTAGACAGGGGCTCTCTTTACAATGAGCAGTTCTTC
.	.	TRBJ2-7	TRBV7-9	CASSPPQRAGSSYEQYF	TGTGCCAGCAGCCCCCCTCAAAGGGCGGGAAGCTCCTACGAGCAGTACTTC
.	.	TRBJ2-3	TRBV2	CASSPASARGTDTQYF	TGTGCCAGCAGCCCGGCGTCCGCCCGGGGGACAGATACGCAGTATTTT
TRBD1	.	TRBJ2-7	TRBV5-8	CASSFGDSSYEQYF	TGTGCCAGCAGCTTCGGGGACAGTTCCTACGAGCAGTACTTC
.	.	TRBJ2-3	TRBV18	CASSPYRDAQYF	TGTGCCAGCTCACCCTACCGGGATGCGCAGTATTTT
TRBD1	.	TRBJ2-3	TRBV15	CATSRDGTGVGTQYF	TGTGCCACCAGCAGAGATGGGACAGGGGTGGGTACGCAGTATTTT
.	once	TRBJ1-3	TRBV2	CASSEALLQGPGNTIYF	TGTGCCAGCAGTGAAGCGCTTCTCCAGGGCCCTGGAAACACCATATATTTT
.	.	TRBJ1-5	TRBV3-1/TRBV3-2	CASSQEAGVGPQPQHF	TGTGCCAGCAGCCAAGAAGCAGGGGTTGGCCCTCAGCCCCAGCATTTT
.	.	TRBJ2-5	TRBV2	CASSKGGVETQYF	TGTGCCAGCAGTAAAGGGGGGGTTGAGACCCAGTACTTC
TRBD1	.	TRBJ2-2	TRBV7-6	CASSPHEGAITGELFF	TGTGCCAGCAGCCCCCATGAGGGGGCGATCACCGGGGAGCTGTTTTTT
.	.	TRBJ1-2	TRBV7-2	CASSLAGASSNYGYTF	TGTGCCAGCAGCTTAGCGGGGGCCAGCTCGAACTATGGCTACACCTTC
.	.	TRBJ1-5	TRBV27	CASSPTWAVQPQHF	TGTGCCAGCAGTCCGACGTGGGCCGTTCAGCCCCAGCATTTT
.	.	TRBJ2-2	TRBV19	CASSILGGNTGELFF	TGTGCCAGTAGTATTCTCGGGGGGAACACCGGGGAGCTGTTTTTT
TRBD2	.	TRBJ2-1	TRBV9	CASSPWTSGSNEQFF	TGTGCCAGCAGCCCTTGGACTAGCGGGAGCAATGAGCAGTTCTTC
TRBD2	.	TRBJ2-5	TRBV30	CAWTTGLAGETQYF	TGTGCCTGGACAACGGGACTAGCGGGAGAGACCCAGTACTTC
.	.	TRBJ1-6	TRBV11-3	CASSLYSRNSPLHF	TGTGCCAGCAGCTTATACAGTCGAAATTCACCCCTCCACTTT
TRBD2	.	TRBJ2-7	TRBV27	CASRTAGGPYEQYF	TGTGCCAGCAGGACCGCGGGGGGGCCGTACGAGCAGTACTTC
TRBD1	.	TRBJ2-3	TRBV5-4	CASSAGQGTDTQYF	TGTGCCAGCAGCGCCGGACAGGGAACAGATACGCAGTATTTT
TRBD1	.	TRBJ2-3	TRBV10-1	CASSDRDRGFTDTQYF	TGCGCCAGCAGTGACCGGGACAGGGGGTTCACAGATACGCAGTATTTT
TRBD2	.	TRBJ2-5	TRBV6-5	CASSPLAGGRETQYF	TGTGCCAGCAGTCCCCTAGCGGGAGGGCGGGAGACCCAGTACTTC
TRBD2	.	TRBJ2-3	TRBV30	CAWSVPWGGRGTDTQYF	TGTGCCTGGAGTGTACCGTGGGGCGGGAGGGGCACAGATACGCAGTATTTT